The 17 T cell receptor beta chains presented below share a single source sample, sequenced in a study of glioma-infiltrating T cells after dendritic cell vaccination. Using immunoSEQ multiplex PCR, the repertoire was profiled, and TCRdb retains in-frame clones only, with some absent. The sample records around 67,000 clones, 65% to 90% being singletons. The source was blood, collected before dendritic cell vaccination. Receptors originate from a human donor with glioblastoma.

The chain has TRBV6-1 and TRBJ1-4, with TRBD1 matching 9 bases. This CDR3 has 15 residues. The V segment lost 5 bases and the J segment 6 bases; nucleotides outside the gene matches: 7. The germline V gene encodes CDR1 MNHNS and CDR2 SASEGT. The CDR3 DNA reads TGTGCCAGCAGTAACAGGGGGCAGGTGTATGAAAAACTGTTTTTT. This encodes CASSNRGQVYEKLFF.

The chain joins TRBV18 to TRBJ2-3; 8 nucleotides agree with TRBD2. Trimming took 6 bases from V and 2 from J; bases not matched to a gene: 1. Germline values: CDR1 KGHSH, CDR2 LQKENI. The CDR3 spans 13 residues. The CDR3 sequence: CASSSGDTDTQYF. CDR3 sequence (DNA): TGTGCCAGCTCTAGCGGGGACACAGATACGCAGTATTTT.

The V call is TRBV2, the J call TRBJ1-4; perhaps TRBD1 as D (6 bases). The CDR3 covers 13 residues. Germline V lookup: CDR1 SNHLY, CDR2 FYNNEI. Trimming took off 1 base at V and 10 bases at J, with 10 bases between the two ends. CDR3 nucleotides: TGTGCCAGCAGTGAAGGGACACAGGGAAAACTGTTTTTT. It translates to CASSEGTQGKLFF.

The chain has TRBV23-1 and TRBJ2-7, with 7 bases aligning to TRBD1. TRBV23-1 is designated an ORF whose function remains uncertain. This CDR3 contains 14 residues. V shed 0 bases, J shed 1 base, and the junction held 0 bases outside the gene matches. In nucleotides, the CDR3 is TGCGCCAGCAGTCAATCGACAGGGTCCTACGAGCAGTACTTC. It encodes CASSQSTGSYEQYF.

In this sample, this clone turned up once. This rearrangement joins TRBV4-3 to TRBJ2-7; 9 bases align to TRBD2. The germline V gene encodes CDR1 LGHNA and CDR2 YSLEER. V trimming: 2 bases; J trimming: 0 bases; junction bases outside the gene matches: 5. The CDR3 is 16 residues long. Here the CDR3 DNA reads TGCGCCAGCAGCCAATCAAGCGGGGGGTTCTCCTACGAGCAGTACTTC. Its protein product is CASSQSSGGFSYEQYF.

The CDR3 protein is CASSEDRTVQETQYF. In DNA, the CDR3 is TGTGCCAGCAGTGAAGACCGGACAGTCCAAGAGACCCAGTACTTC. The J gene is TRBJ2-5, the V gene TRBV2; TRBD1 might be the D (6 bases). The germline V and J ends were trimmed by 1 base and 1 base, with 10 bases remaining between them. This CDR3 contains 15 residues. The V gene's germline CDR1 is SNHLY and CDR2 FYNNEI.

The rearrangement links TRBV7-6 to TRBJ2-7; D is possibly TRBD1 (7 bases). Germline V lookup: CDR1 SGHVS, CDR2 FNYEAQ. The CDR3 is made up of 13 amino acids. The V end lost 5 bases, the J end lost 6 bases, and 14 bases lay between the germline ends. CDR3 DNA: TGTGCCAGCAGCCAGGGGGGTCGTGGCGAGCAGTACTTC. Residues: CASSQGGRGEQYF.

In its sample, this clone ranks as medium-sized. This sequence joins TRBV4-3 and TRBJ1-5; D unresolved. Trimming shortened V by 0 bases and J by 6 bases, and 18 bases separated the two germline ends. CDR1 LGHNA and CDR2 YSLEER come from the germline V gene. This CDR3 is built from 17 residues. The CDR3 loop is CASSQDAEGVTSQPQHF. Written as DNA, the CDR3 is TGCGCCAGCAGCCAAGATGCGGAGGGCGTAACGAGTCAGCCCCAGCATTTT.

The gene calls are TRBV7-8 and TRBJ1-2; 7 nucleotides line up with TRBD1. The length of the CDR3 is 13 residues. Germline V gives CDR1 SGHVS, CDR2 FQNEAQ. V trimming: 5 bases; J trimming: 3 bases; junction bases outside the gene matches: 3. The CDR3 is CASSITGDYGYTF. Written as DNA, the CDR3 is TGTGCCAGCAGCATTACAGGGGACTATGGCTACACCTTC.

The V gene is TRBV14, the J gene TRBJ1-2; TRBD1 matches 7 bases. Germline V gene data show CDR1 as SGHDN and CDR2 as FVKESK. The CDR3 has 14 amino acids. V gave up 4 bases and J gave up 8 bases; unmatched junction bases: 10. The CDR3 region is CASSLGQLTGGYTF. The CDR3 nucleotides are TGTGCCAGCAGCCTGGGACAGCTCACCGGAGGCTACACCTTC.

The rearrangement uses TRBV6-5 and TRBJ2-7; TRBD1 agrees at 8 bases. Germline V gene data show CDR1 as MNHEY and CDR2 as SVGAGI. With V trimmed by 5 bases and J by 2 bases, 2 bases remained unmatched. This CDR3 is built from 13 residues. Here the CDR3 DNA reads TGTGCCAGCAGTGGGACAGGAACCTACGAGCAGTACTTC. Protein: CASSGTGTYEQYF.

The CDR3 protein is CASSQHPGTEAFF. The CDR3 DNA reads TGTGCCAGCAGCCAACACCCAGGGACTGAAGCTTTCTTT. The chain carries TRBV27 and TRBJ1-1; a possible D gene is TRBD1 (5 bases). The ends were cut back, 6 bases at V and 5 bases at J, with 13 bases in the middle. There are 13 residues in the CDR3. Germline V gives CDR1 MNHEY, CDR2 SMNVEV (reference sequence).

The chain's CDR3 is CASHSGANVLTF. The CDR3 coding sequence is TGTGCCAGCCATTCTGGGGCCAACGTCCTGACTTTC. The V and J genes are TRBV19 and TRBJ2-6; D gene uncertain. The V gene's germline CDR1 is LNHDA and CDR2 SQIVND (reference sequence). Trimming shortened V by 9 bases and J by 1 base, and 4 bases separated the two germline ends. This CDR3 spans 12 amino acids.

This clone was seen once. This chain joins TRBV19 and TRBJ1-6; 7 bases match TRBD1. The CDR3 contains 17 residues. V shed 5 bases, J shed 10 bases, and the junction held 17 bases outside the gene matches. CDR1 and CDR2 from the germline V gene are LNHDA and SQIVND (reference sequence). CDR3 coding DNA: TGTGCCAGTAGTGCACCCGGTAAGGCGACAGGGTTGTCACCCCTCCACTTT. Translation: CASSAPGKATGLSPLHF.

The rearrangement links TRBV7-2 to TRBJ2-3; 7 bases agree with TRBD1. This CDR3 spans 15 amino acids. The junction had 10 bases not matched to a gene; V was cut back by 5 bases and J by 5 bases. Germline V gene data show CDR1 as SGHTA and CDR2 as FQGNSA. CDR3 region: CASSISTGSQDTQYF. As DNA, the CDR3 is TGTGCCAGCAGCATTTCGACAGGGTCCCAAGATACGCAGTATTTT.

The rearrangement uses TRBV6-4 and TRBJ2-6; D remains ambiguous. The germline V gene has CDR1 MRHNA and CDR2 SNTAGT. V gave up 4 bases and J gave up 2 bases, with 6 bases separating them. CDR3 length: 14 residues. The CDR3 sequence is CASSGSAGANVLTF. The DNA for the CDR3 is TGTGCCAGCAGTGGTTCGGCTGGGGCCAACGTCCTGACTTTC.

The chain combines TRBV4-2 with TRBJ1-1, with a tentative D call TRBD1 (5 bases). The germline V and J ends were trimmed by 0 bases and 10 bases, with 18 bases remaining between them. CDR1 is LGHNA, CDR2 YNFKEQ, per germline. The CDR3 has 15 amino acids. CDR3 region: CASSQEGPGSSVAFF. Written as DNA, the CDR3 is TGTGCCAGCAGCCAAGAAGGCCCAGGGTCTTCTGTAGCTTTCTTT.